A selection of T cell receptor beta chains follows, all from one sample in a study of blood T cell repertoires in COVID-19. Libraries were prepared by immunoSEQ multiplex PCR; TCRdb keeps only in-frame clonotypes and omits some of them. The sample holds about half a million clones, roughly 87% seen once. Sequences were obtained from peripheral blood. The receptors come from a man between 18 and 35 years old with COVID-19, enrolled during active disease. The CDR3 runs from the conserved cysteine through the conserved F or W. The D gene is left open where the match is weak. Clone size is given for some rows only: seen once, a few or many times, or a class if the clone is expanded.

clone_size d_call j_call v_call cdr3_nt cdr3_aa
. TRBD2 TRBJ2-7 TRBV11-2 TGTGCCAGCAGCTTTTCGGGAGGGGAGTACGAGCAGTACTTC CASSFSGGEYEQYF
. TRBD1 TRBJ1-2 TRBV11-2 TGTGCCAGCAGCTCGACAGGGGGCAATGGCTACACCTTC CASSSTGGNGYTF
. . TRBJ1-6 TRBV7-2 TGTGCCAGCAGCACCGGGACTGCCTATAATTCACCCCTCCACTTT CASSTGTAYNSPLHF
once . TRBJ1-6 TRBV5-1 TGCGCCAGCAGCTTGGGCGGGGACGGTTCACCCCTCCACTTT CASSLGGDGSPLHF
. TRBD2 TRBJ2-3 TRBV30 TGTGCCTGGAGTGCAGCGGGAGTGGGGTTTAACGATGACGGCACAGATACGCAGTATTTT CAWSAAGVGFNDDGTDTQYF
. . TRBJ2-7 TRBV4-2 TGTGCCAGCAGCCAAGTGGCAGGGATCTACGAGCAGTACTTC CASSQVAGIYEQYF
. TRBD2 TRBJ2-1 TRBV7-8 TGTGCCAGCACCTACACTCTCCTAGCGGACGACAATGAGCAGTTCTTC CASTYTLLADDNEQFF
once . TRBJ1-4 TRBV4-1 TGCGCCAGCAGCCAACGGACAGTCTTCGGAAAACTGTTTTTT CASSQRTVFGKLFF
. . TRBJ1-5 TRBV6-1 TGTGCCAGCAGTGAAACCCGGGGTGGAGTGGGCAATCAGCCCCAGCATTTT CASSETRGGVGNQPQHF
. . TRBJ2-1 TRBV7-9 TGTGCCCAACCTCGGGGGGCCGGTGAGCAGTTCTTC CAQPRGAGEQFF
. . TRBJ2-6 TRBV11-2 TGTGCCAGCACCCCCTTGCAGGGCCTCCTGACTTTC CASTPLQGLLTF
. . TRBJ2-1 TRBV29-1 TGCAGCGGGCTAGGAATAGGTTACTATGAGCAGTTCTTC CSGLGIGYYEQFF
. . TRBJ1-2 TRBV12-3/TRBV12-4 TGTGCCAGCAGCACCGGGGTGGCGGCGAACACCTTC CASSTGVAANTF
. . TRBJ1-6 TRBV5-1 TGCGCCAGCAGCTGGGGACTTGACATAAATGGTCGTGGGAATTCACCCCTCCACTTT CASSWGLDINGRGNSPLHF
. . TRBJ2-1 TRBV10-1 TGCGCCAGCAGTGGAGCTGCGGTCGATGAGCAGTTCTTC CASSGAAVDEQFF
. . TRBJ2-2 TRBV7-9 TGTGCCAGCAGCCTAACCGACGGGGAGCTGTTTTTT CASSLTDGELFF
. . TRBJ2-3 TRBV6-6 TGTGCCAGCAGTTCTTGGGCCCGTGGGTCAGATACGCAGTATTTT CASSSWARGSDTQYF
. TRBD1 TRBJ2-7 TRBV27 TGTGCCAGCAGTTCTCGCCCGACAGGGGCCGAGCAGTACTTC CASSSRPTGAEQYF
. TRBD1 TRBJ1-1 TRBV9 TGTGCCAGCAGCGTTGGGCCGGGACAGGTGAACACTGAAGCTTTCTTT CASSVGPGQVNTEAFF
. . TRBJ1-5 TRBV6-6 TGTGCCAGCAGACTACAGGGAGATCGGCAGCCCCAGCATTTT CASRLQGDRQPQHF
. TRBD1 TRBJ2-1 TRBV30 TGTGCCTGGAGGGGACAGGGCTCCTACAATGAGCAGTTCTTC CAWRGQGSYNEQFF
. TRBD2 TRBJ2-3 TRBV9 TGTGCCAGCAGCTCAGATAGCGGGAGGGCTAGCACAGATACGCAGTATTTT CASSSDSGRASTDTQYF
. . TRBJ1-6 TRBV19 TGTGCCTCCCCTACCCCCGACAGTAATTCACCCCTCCACTTT CASPTPDSNSPLHF
. . TRBJ2-7 TRBV21-1 TGTGCCAGCAATTCCAATCTGGGCAGGGAGGTGTCCTACGAGCAGTACTTC CASNSNLGREVSYEQYF
once . TRBJ2-3 TRBV7-2 TGTGCCAGCACCCGTTACGCGGGGAGCACAGATACGCAGTATTTT CASTRYAGSTDTQYF
. . TRBJ2-3 TRBV9 TGTGCCAGCAGCGTAGCGGGAGCGACAGATACGCAGTATTTT CASSVAGATDTQYF
. TRBD1 TRBJ2-7 TRBV7-3 TGTGCCAGCAGCTTAGACAGGGGCTACGAGCAGTACTTC CASSLDRGYEQYF
few . TRBJ2-7 TRBV7-9 TGTGCCAGCAGCTTAGTCGAGAGCTCCTACGAGCAGTACTTC CASSLVESSYEQYF
. . TRBJ1-2 TRBV14 TGTGCCAGCAGCCAAGTGATAGGCGGCAGGAGGCACTATGGCTACACCTTC CASSQVIGGRRHYGYTF
. TRBD1 TRBJ2-2 TRBV9 TGTGCCAGCAGCGTGGTTCTCGATTCTAGACAGGGTGACGCCGGGGAGCTGTTTTTT CASSVVLDSRQGDAGELFF
. TRBD2 TRBJ2-7 TRBV6-5 TGTGCCAGCAGTTACTCGCTAGCGGGAGCGGGCGAGCAGTACTTC CASSYSLAGAGEQYF
. TRBD1 TRBJ1-1 TRBV15 TGTGCCACCGCCAGACAGGGTGGAACTGAAGCTTTCTTT CATARQGGTEAFF
. . TRBJ1-1 TRBV29-1 TGCAGCGTTGCCCGGAATCAGGGCAATGAAGCTTTCTTT CSVARNQGNEAFF
. . TRBJ1-5 TRBV6-5 TGTGCCAGCGCAGAGGTGGTCAATAGCAATCAGCCCCAGCATTTT CASAEVVNSNQPQHF
. . TRBJ1-1 TRBV6-5 TGTGCCACCACAGTCCGGATTAACACTGAAGCTTTCTTT CATTVRINTEAFF
. . TRBJ2-5 TRBV7-9 TGTGCCAGCAGCTTACGGGAGATCCAAGAGACCCAGTACTTC CASSLREIQETQYF